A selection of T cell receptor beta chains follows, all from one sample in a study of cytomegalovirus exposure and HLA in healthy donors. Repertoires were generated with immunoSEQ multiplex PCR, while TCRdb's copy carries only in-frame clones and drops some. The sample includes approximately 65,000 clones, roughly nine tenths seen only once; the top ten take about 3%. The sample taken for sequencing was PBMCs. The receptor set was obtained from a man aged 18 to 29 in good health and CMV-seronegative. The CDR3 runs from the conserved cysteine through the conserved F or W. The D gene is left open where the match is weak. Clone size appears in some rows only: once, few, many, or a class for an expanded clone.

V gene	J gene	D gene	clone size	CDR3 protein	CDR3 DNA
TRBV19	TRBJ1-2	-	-	CASSIGGEAPNYGYTF	TGTGCCAGTAGTATAGGTGGCGAGGCCCCAAACTATGGCTACACCTTC
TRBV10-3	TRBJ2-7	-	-	CAISEKQGRRDEQYF	TGTGCCATCAGTGAGAAACAGGGTAGGCGCGACGAGCAGTACTTC
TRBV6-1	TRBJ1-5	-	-	CASSGGAYWGSSNQPQHF	TGTGCCAGCAGTGGCGGGGCCTATTGGGGATCCAGCAATCAGCCCCAGCATTTT
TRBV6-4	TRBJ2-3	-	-	CASSEQATDTQYF	TGTGCCAGCAGTGAACAGGCCACAGATACGCAGTATTTT
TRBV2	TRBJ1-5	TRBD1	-	CASSRGQSRSNQPQHF	TGTGCCAGCAGCAGGGGACAGAGTCGTAGCAATCAGCCCCAGCATTTT
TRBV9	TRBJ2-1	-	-	CASSVGYNEQFF	TGTGCCAGCAGCGTCGGTTACAATGAGCAGTTCTTC
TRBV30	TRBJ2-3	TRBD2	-	CAWSDLAGRGDTQYF	TGTGCCTGGAGTGACCTAGCGGGGAGGGGAGATACGCAGTATTTT
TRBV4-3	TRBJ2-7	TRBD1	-	CASSQDWVGQDQYEQYF	TGCGCCAGCAGCCAAGACTGGGTGGGACAGGATCAATACGAGCAGTACTTC
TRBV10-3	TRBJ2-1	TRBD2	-	CAISLGRDYNEQFF	TGTGCCATCAGTCTCGGGAGGGATTACAATGAGCAGTTCTTC
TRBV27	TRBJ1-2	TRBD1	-	CASSFRPGQGGIGKGYTF	TGTGCCAGCAGTTTCCGGCCGGGACAGGGAGGGATCGGGAAAGGCTACACCTTC
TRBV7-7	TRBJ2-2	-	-	CASSLRLEDTGELFF	TGTGCTAGCAGCCTCCGGTTAGAGGACACCGGGGAGCTGTTTTTT
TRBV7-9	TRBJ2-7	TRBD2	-	CASSSTKTSVYEQYF	TGTGCCAGCAGCTCAACAAAGACTAGCGTCTACGAGCAGTACTTC
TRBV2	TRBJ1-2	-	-	CASSGQNYGYTF	TGTGCCAGCAGCGGACAGAACTATGGCTACACCTTC
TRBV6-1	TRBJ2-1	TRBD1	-	CASSRTGGINEQFF	TGTGCCAGCAGCCGGACAGGGGGGATCAATGAGCAGTTCTTC
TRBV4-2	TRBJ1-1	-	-	CASSQEGAGNTEAFF	TGTGCCAGCAGCCAAGAGGGCGCCGGGAACACTGAAGCTTTCTTT
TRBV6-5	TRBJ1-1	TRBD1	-	CASSLRTGLNTEAFF	TGTGCCAGCAGTTTAAGGACAGGGCTGAACACTGAAGCTTTCTTT
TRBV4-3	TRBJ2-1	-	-	CASSQDRGTANEQFF	TGCGCCAGCAGCCAAGACCGCGGGACAGCTAATGAGCAGTTCTTC
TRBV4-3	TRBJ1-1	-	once	CASSQEAGGVGLLGAFF	TGCGCCAGCAGCCAAGAGGCGGGGGGGGTGGGCCTTTTGGGAGCTTTCTTT
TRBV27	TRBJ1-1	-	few	CASSSEGRGTEAFF	TGTGCCAGCAGTAGCGAAGGCAGGGGCACTGAAGCTTTCTTT
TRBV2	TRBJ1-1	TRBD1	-	CASHSTGGLNTEAFF	TGTGCCAGCCACTCGACAGGGGGCCTTAACACTGAAGCTTTCTTT